This passage covers 27 T cell receptor beta chains from one sample sequenced in a study of cytomegalovirus exposure and HLA in healthy donors. Assay used: immunoSEQ multiplex PCR; TCRdb lists only in-frame clones, some missing. The sample comprises some 290,000 clones, around 90% of which are singletons, and more than 0.95% rests with the top ten. The sequenced sample was PBMCs. The receptor set was obtained from a man aged 25 to 40 in good health and CMV-seronegative.

This sequence joins TRBV27 and TRBJ2-5, with D possibly being TRBD2 (6 bases). The V and J ends lost 0 bases and 5 bases respectively, with 10 bases between them. Germline V CDR1 and CDR2: MNHEY, SMNVEV (reference sequence). This CDR3 is built from 14 residues. The CDR3 bases are TGTGCCAGCAGTTTATCAATGGGGAGGGAGACCCAGTACTTC. It codes for CASSLSMGRETQYF.

The CDR3 DNA follows: TGTGCCAGCAGCTTGGGACAGCGATCCTACGAGCAGTACTTC. Amino acid sequence: CASSLGQRSYEQYF. V gene TRBV5-4 combines with J gene TRBJ2-7; possible D gene TRBD1, 5 bases. The CDR3 sequence is 14 residues long. In germline, CDR1 is SGHNT, CDR2 YYREEE (reference sequence). V lost 0 bases and J lost 1, with 8 bases in between.

The sample holds a few counts of this clone. The rearrangement joins TRBV6-1 to TRBJ1-2; no reliable D call. CDR1 and CDR2 (germline): MNHNS, SASEGT. Trimming removed 5 bases from V and 7 bases from J, with 14 bases in between. CDR3 size: 13 residues. CDR3 amino acids: CASSRGGEGGYTF. The CDR3 nucleotides read TGTGCCAGCAGTCGGGGTGGGGAGGGTGGCTACACCTTC.

The chain has TRBV19 and TRBJ1-2; D is unresolved. V was trimmed by 7 bases and J by 2 bases, leaving 17 bases between them. The CDR3 runs 15 residues. CDR1 is LNHDA, CDR2 SQIVND, per germline (reference sequence). Written as DNA, the CDR3 is TGTGCCAGTACGGACCCCCGGGGTAAAAACTATGGCTACACCTTC. It translates to CASTDPRGKNYGYTF.

The chain has TRBV11-2 and TRBJ2-7; D gene uncertain. The V gene's germline CDR1 is SGHAT and CDR2 FQNNGV. V lost 1 base and J lost 2, with 9 bases in between. This CDR3 is 14 amino acids long. The CDR3 nucleotides are TGTGCCAGCAGCTTAGTGGGCTTCACCTACGAGCAGTACTTC. As protein: CASSLVGFTYEQYF. Full variable domain (missing parts from reference TRBV11-2 and TRBJ2-7): EAGVAQSPRYKIIEKRQSVAFWCNPISGHATLYWYQQILGQGPKLLIQFQNNGVVDDSQLPKDRFSAERLKGVDSTLKIQPAKLEDSAVYLCASSLVGFTYEQYFGPGTRLTVT.

V is TRBV6-5 and J is TRBJ2-7; TRBD1 agrees at 8 bases. Looked up from germline, CDR1 is MNHEY and CDR2 is SVGAGI. With V trimmed by 6 bases and J by 2 bases, 9 bases remained unmatched. The CDR3 extends over 15 amino acids. CDR3 protein: CASRTRDRPPYEQYF. The DNA for the CDR3 is TGTGCCAGCAGGACCCGGGACAGGCCCCCCTACGAGCAGTACTTC.

This clone appeared a single time. V usage is TRBV5-4 and J usage is TRBJ2-4, with D possibly being TRBD2 (6 bases). Germline V CDR1 and CDR2: SGHNT, YYREEE (reference sequence). The CDR3 consists of 17 residues. Trimming shortened V by 4 bases and J by 0 bases, and 17 bases separated the two germline ends. CDR3 sequence: CASSHGGSALAKNIQYF. The CDR3 DNA sequence: TGTGCCAGCAGCCACGGAGGGTCAGCACTAGCCAAAAACATTCAGTACTTC. The whole variable domain, filled in from reference TRBV5-4 and TRBJ2-4, reads ETGVTQSPTHLIKTRGQQVTLRCSSQSGHNTVSWYQQALGQGPQFIFQYYREEENGRGNFPPRFSGLQFPNYSSELNVNALELDDSALYLCASSHGGSALAKNIQYFGAGTRLSVL.

This chain joins TRBV30 and TRBJ1-5, with D tentatively TRBD1 (5 bases). V was trimmed by 5 bases and J by 3 bases, leaving 14 bases between them. The CDR3 is 14 amino acids. CDR1 GTSNPN and CDR2 SVGIG come from the germline V gene (reference sequence). The CDR3 sequence is CAWAKDTNNQPQHF. The CDR3 DNA is TGTGCCTGGGCCAAGGACACTAACAATCAGCCCCAGCATTTT.

The chain recombines TRBV29-1 with TRBJ2-1, with D perhaps TRBD2 (6 bases). The CDR3 consists of 12 residues. The V end was cut by 7 bases, the J end by 7 bases, with 14 bases between. Germline values: CDR1 SQVTM, CDR2 ANQGSEA. The CDR3 sequence is CSGGGLGNEQFF. In DNA, the CDR3 is TGCAGCGGGGGAGGTCTAGGGAATGAGCAGTTCTTC.

The chain couples TRBV2 to TRBJ2-7, with a tentative D call TRBD2 (6 bases). This CDR3 is built from 13 residues. The germline V gene encodes CDR1 SNHLY and CDR2 FYNNEI. Trimming took 1 base from V and 6 from J, leaving 10 bases between them. The chain's CDR3 is CASSEDWRGEQYF. The CDR3 nucleotides read TGTGCCAGCAGTGAAGATTGGAGGGGCGAGCAGTACTTC.

The V gene is TRBV25-1, the J gene TRBJ2-1; no firm D call. This CDR3 contains 15 residues. The germline V and J ends were trimmed by 2 bases and 6 bases, with 14 bases remaining between them. Germline-derived CDR1 and CDR2 are MGHDK and SYGVNS. The CDR3 bases are TGTGCCAGCAGTGAACATACTCCCTGGGCCAATGAGCAGTTCTTC. Translation gives CASSEHTPWANEQFF.

This clone was recorded only once. The chain links TRBV10-3 to TRBJ2-2; TRBD1 is a possible D gene (6 bases). Germline CDR1 and CDR2: ENHRY and SYGVKD. V was clipped by 3 bases and J by 3 bases, with 8 bases between them. This CDR3 has 14 residues. The CDR3 DNA follows: TGTGCCATCAGTGACAGGGGCGACACCGGGGAGCTGTTTTTT. Translated: CAISDRGDTGELFF.

This chain links TRBV9 with TRBJ1-3; D unclear. This CDR3 has 14 amino acids. The germline V and J ends were trimmed by 3 bases and 0 bases, with 7 bases remaining between them. Germline CDR1 SGDLS, CDR2 YYNGEE. The CDR3 loop reads CASSGGNSGNTIYF. CDR3 in DNA: TGTGCCAGCAGCGGAGGTAACTCTGGAAACACCATATATTTT.

This clone has only one observation. The CDR3 is CASSLTGNTIYF. The CDR3 DNA follows: TGTGCCAGCAGCCTTACTGGAAACACCATATATTTT. This chain uses TRBV7-9 with TRBJ1-3; D is ambiguous. Germline CDR1 and CDR2: SEHNR and FQNEAQ (reference sequence). V was pared by 5 bases and J by 2 bases, with 4 bases between. The CDR3 totals 12 residues.

Many counts were recorded for this clone. V is TRBV29-1 and J is TRBJ1-5; 8 bases fit TRBD1. Trimming cost V 2 bases and J 10 bases; bases outside gene matches: 7. Looked up from germline, CDR1 is SQVTM and CDR2 is ANQGSEA. The CDR3 loop spans 13 amino acids. CDR3 amino acids: CSVEFGQGKPQHF. In nucleotides, the CDR3 is TGCAGCGTTGAATTCGGACAGGGAAAACCCCAGCATTTT.

The table lists this clone with a count of one. The J gene is TRBJ1-1, the V gene TRBV5-1, with D maybe TRBD1 (5 bases). CDR3 length: 13 amino acids. Deletions cut 7 bases from V and 1 base from J, with 11 bases between. Per germline, CDR1 SGHRS and CDR2 YFSETQ. This CDR3 reads CASAGTPNTEAFF. The CDR3 DNA reads as TGCGCCAGCGCGGGGACCCCGAACACTGAAGCTTTCTTT.

The V and J genes are TRBV27 and TRBJ2-1, with D possibly TRBD1 on 6 matching bases. The germline V and J ends were trimmed by 0 bases and 0 bases, with 9 bases remaining between them. The CDR3 totals 16 residues. The germline V gene has CDR1 MNHEY and CDR2 SMNVEV (reference sequence). CDR3 DNA: TGTGCCAGCAGTTTATCCCAGGGGAGCTCCTACAATGAGCAGTTCTTC. Amino acids: CASSLSQGSSYNEQFF.

The chain links TRBV5-5 to TRBJ1-1; tentatively, D is TRBD1 (6 bases). V was trimmed by 4 bases and J by 5 bases, leaving 12 bases between them. The CDR3 consists of 13 residues. Per the germline V gene, CDR1 is SGHKS and CDR2 is YYEKEE (reference sequence). The DNA of the CDR3 is TGTGCCAGCAGCCTCGACACAGGGACTGAAGCTTTCTTT. Protein product: CASSLDTGTEAFF.

The rearrangement links TRBV7-2 to TRBJ1-2, with D possibly being TRBD1 (6 bases). The germline V gene has CDR1 SGHTA and CDR2 FQGNSA. The germline V and J ends were trimmed by 7 bases and 5 bases, with 20 bases remaining between them. CDR3 length: 15 amino acids. CDR3 nucleotides: TGTGCCAGCACCGAATGGGGGGGCAGATCTTATGGCTACACCTTC. It is translated as CASTEWGGRSYGYTF.

The V call is TRBV4-1, the J call TRBJ1-1; D uncertain. The germline gives CDR1 MGHRA, CDR2 YSYEKL. This CDR3 is built from 12 residues. The V gene lost 11 bases and the J gene lost 1 base, with 11 bases spanning the gap. CDR3 nucleotides: TGCGCCTCGCGACGAGGGAACACTGAAGCTTTCTTT. It yields the protein CASRRGNTEAFF.

The chain recombines TRBV30 with TRBJ1-1; TRBD1 agrees at 9 bases. Per germline, CDR1 GTSNPN and CDR2 SVGIG (reference sequence). V was pared by 2 bases and J by 5 bases, with 6 bases of the junction left unmatched. The CDR3 has 14 residues. The CDR3 nucleotides read TGTGCCTGGAGTACGGGACAGGGATTGACTGAAGCTTTCTTT. Protein product: CAWSTGQGLTEAFF.

The chain recombines TRBV11-2 with TRBJ1-1, with 9 nucleotides matching TRBD1. After removal of 5 bases from V and 5 bases from J, the junction contained 18 bases not matched to a gene. CDR3 size: 18 residues. Germline CDR1 SGHAT, CDR2 FQNNGV. The CDR3 is CASSQQRPTGGSRTEAFF. In DNA, the CDR3 is TGTGCCAGCAGCCAACAACGACCGACAGGGGGATCTCGGACTGAAGCTTTCTTT.

CDR3 in amino acids: CASSVGQVTDTQYF. The CDR3 DNA follows: TGTGCCAGCAGCGTAGGGCAGGTCACAGATACGCAGTATTTT. The V and J genes are TRBV9 and TRBJ2-3; D is uncertain. The CDR3 covers 14 residues. With 0 bases removed from V and 2 bases from J, the gap between germline ends came to 7 bases. CDR1 is SGDLS and CDR2 is YYNGEE in the germline V gene. The variable domain in full, with the rest retrieved from reference TRBV9 and TRBJ2-3, is DSGVTQTPKHLITATGQRVTLRCSPRSGDLSVYWYQQSLDQGLQFLIQYYNGEERAKGNILERFSAQQFPDLHSELNLSSLELGDSALYFCASSVGQVTDTQYFGPGTRLTVL.

The chain couples TRBV29-1 to TRBJ2-7; 11 positions agree with TRBD1. This CDR3 has 15 residues. CDR1 is SQVTM, CDR2 ANQGSEA, per germline. J lost 3 bases, V lost 1 base, and 5 bases had no gene match. The CDR3 spells CSVEAPGTGGYEQYF. The CDR3 nucleotides read TGCAGCGTTGAAGCCCCCGGGACAGGGGGCTACGAGCAGTACTTC.

The chain employs TRBV19 and TRBJ2-7; perhaps TRBD2 as D (6 bases). Per germline, CDR1 LNHDA and CDR2 SQIVND (reference sequence). V was clipped by 6 bases and J by 0 bases, with 18 bases between them. The CDR3 covers 16 residues. The CDR3 nucleotides are TGTGCCAGTAGCCATAATGGGGGGTCTAGCTCCTACGAGCAGTACTTC. Encoded protein: CASSHNGGSSSYEQYF.

V is TRBV6-6 and J is TRBJ2-7; 8 bases are shared with TRBD1. The length of the CDR3 is 13 residues. Germline values: CDR1 MNHNY, CDR2 SVGAGI (reference sequence). V was clipped by 5 bases and J by 2 bases; unmatched bases: 2. The CDR3 spells CASSPTGAYEQYF. CDR3 coding DNA: TGTGCCAGCAGTCCGACAGGGGCCTACGAGCAGTACTTC.

J is TRBJ2-5 and V is TRBV6-5; D unresolved. The CDR3 extends over 15 amino acids. V dropped 8 bases and J dropped 9 bases, with 25 bases sitting between them. Per germline, CDR1 MNHEY and CDR2 SVGAGI. The CDR3 reads CASRLEYATPGPQYF. Written as DNA, the CDR3 is TGTGCCAGCCGGCTGGAGTACGCTACCCCCGGTCCCCAGTACTTC.